This T cell receptor beta chain appears in the sequencing data of a study of blood T cell repertoires in COVID-19. Overall study: The United States, Italy and Spain were the sources of the acute and convalescent COVID-19 samples.

J lost 6 bases, V lost 5 bases, and 3 bases had no gene match. The CDR3 is 12 residues long. In germline, CDR1 is SGHVS, CDR2 FQNEAQ. Those who participated ranged in age from roughly 18 to 90 years and resided in approximately 23 US areas. Method: immunoSEQ multiplex PCR; TCRdb's copy keeps in-frame clones and lacks some. The data contain 350,000 to 450,000 clones, roughly nine tenths of them seen just once; the ten biggest clones take up 0.86%. The source is a woman between 40 and 55 years old who had been exposed to COVID-19. This chain joins TRBV7-8 and TRBJ2-7; the match to TRBD2 covers 8 bases. The specimen sequenced was PBMCs or T cells enriched from blood (not recorded which). The CDR3 sequence is CASSKGTSEQYF. CDR3 bases: TGTGCCAGCAGCAAAGGGACTAGCGAGCAGTACTTC.